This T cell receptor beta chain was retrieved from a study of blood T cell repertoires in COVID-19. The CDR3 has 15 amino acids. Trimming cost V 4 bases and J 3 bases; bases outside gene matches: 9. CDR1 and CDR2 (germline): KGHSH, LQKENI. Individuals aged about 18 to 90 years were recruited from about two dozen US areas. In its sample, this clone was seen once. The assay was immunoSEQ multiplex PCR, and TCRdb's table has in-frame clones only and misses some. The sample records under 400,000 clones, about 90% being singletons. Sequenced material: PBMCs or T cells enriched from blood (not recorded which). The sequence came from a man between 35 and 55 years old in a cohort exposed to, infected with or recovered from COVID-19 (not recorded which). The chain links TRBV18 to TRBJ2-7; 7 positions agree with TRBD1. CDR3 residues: CASSRAGTASYEQYF. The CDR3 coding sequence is TGTGCCAGCTCACGGGCCGGGACAGCAAGCTACGAGCAGTACTTC.